These 29 T cell receptor beta chains were sequenced from one sample in a study of siplizumab effects on memory and regulatory T cells (dated by TCRdb to 2018 to 2020). Receptor amplification or capture employed the immunoSEQ multiplex PCR assay. TCRdb obtained this table from immuneACCESS and retained in-frame rearrangements with V and J assigned. These tables miss some clones; where compared with another copy, unresolved V genes account for less than half of the shortfall, and the remainder is unexplained. This sample lists 90,000 to 95,000 clones; 93% were detected once. Approximately 7.1% of the sample is taken by the ten largest. Material for sequencing was CD8+ T cells sorted from blood. The receptors derive from a human donor in good health.

V and J are TRBV9 and TRBJ2-1; TRBD2 might be the D (5 bases). V dropped 0 bases and J dropped 9 bases, with 16 bases sitting between them. Germline CDR1 is SGDLS and CDR2 is YYNGEE. CDR3 length: 15 amino acids. The CDR3 is CASSVDSPSSSEQFF. The CDR3, as DNA: TGTGCCAGCAGCGTAGACTCTCCTAGCAGCAGTGAGCAGTTCTTC.

The chain joins TRBV11-2 to TRBJ2-7, with no clear D. V was shortened by 5 bases and J by 0 bases, with 8 bases between the two germline ends. The CDR3 is made up of 13 amino acids. Germline values: CDR1 SGHAT, CDR2 FQNNGV. The CDR3 is CASSPADSYEQYF. In DNA form, the CDR3 reads TGTGCCAGCAGCCCCGCTGACTCCTACGAGCAGTACTTC.

The chain is built from TRBV11-3 and TRBJ2-1; 8 positions agree with TRBD1. The CDR3 runs 15 residues. Germline CDR1 SGHNT, CDR2 YENEEA. Trimming removed 5 bases from V and 4 bases from J; junction bases left unmatched: 7. This CDR3 is CASSSPGQVYNEQFF. The CDR3 coding sequence is TGTGCCAGCAGCAGTCCGGGACAGGTATACAATGAGCAGTTCTTC.

The chain is built from TRBV7-3 and TRBJ2-1; 9 nucleotides agree with TRBD2. Germline CDR1 reads SGHTA; CDR2 reads FQGTGA. Trimming at V came to 5 bases and at J to 7 bases, leaving 9 bases not matched to a gene. The CDR3 has 15 amino acids. CDR3 in amino acids: CASSPLAGVQNEQFF. In DNA, the CDR3 is TGTGCCAGCAGCCCTTTAGCGGGAGTGCAGAATGAGCAGTTCTTC.

The chain uses TRBV7-8 and TRBJ1-5; the D gene is possibly TRBD1 (5 bases). Trimming pared 1 base from V and 5 bases from J, leaving 21 bases between. CDR1 and CDR2 (germline): SGHVS, FQNEAQ. The CDR3 spans 18 residues. The CDR3 nucleotides read TGTGCCAGCAGCTTAGGCGGGACGGGCAGCCTGAGGCATCAGCCCCAGCATTTT. It yields the protein CASSLGGTGSLRHQPQHF.

The J gene is TRBJ2-1, the V gene TRBV4-3; D is uncertain. Germline CDR1 and CDR2: LGHNA and YSLEER. The ends were cut back, 0 bases at V and 3 bases at J, with 3 bases in the middle. The CDR3 loop spans 13 amino acids. The CDR3 sequence: CASSQDLYNEQFF. In nucleotides, the CDR3 is TGCGCCAGCAGCCAAGACCTCTACAATGAGCAGTTCTTC.

The V gene is TRBV19, the J gene TRBJ1-1, with no clear D. Per germline, CDR1 LNHDA and CDR2 SQIVND (reference sequence). The CDR3 extends over 15 amino acids. V was cut by 2 bases and J by 2 bases, with 12 bases left in between. CDR3 nucleotides: TGTGCCAGTAGTATAAGTGTGGGAACTAACACTGAAGCTTTCTTT. Amino acid sequence: CASSISVGTNTEAFF. Complete variable domain (other parts from reference TRBV19 and TRBJ1-1): DGGITQSPKYLFRKEGQNVTLSCEQNLNHDAMYWYRQDPGQGLRLIYYSQIVNDFQKGDIAEGYSVSREKKESFPLTVTSAQKNPTAFYLCASSISVGTNTEAFFGQGTRLTVV.

This clone was seen more than once but under ten times. The rearrangement links TRBV4-1 to TRBJ1-2; D unresolved. V was shortened by 4 bases and J by 4 bases, with 19 bases between the two germline ends. Germline-derived CDR1 and CDR2 are MGHRA and YSYEKL. The CDR3 has 16 residues. CDR3 region: CASSLSSSTASYGYTF. In DNA, the CDR3 is TGCGCCAGCAGCCTATCATCCTCGACTGCGTCCTATGGCTACACCTTC.

The V and J genes are TRBV15 and TRBJ1-5; D call uncertain. Trimming removed 3 bases at V and 2 bases at J, with 5 bases between. Germline loops: CDR1 LNHNV, CDR2 YYDKDF (reference sequence). This CDR3 has 13 residues. CDR3 coding DNA: TGTGCCACCAGCAGGGGAGGCAATCAGCCCCAGCATTTT. It yields the protein CATSRGGNQPQHF.

The chain recombines TRBV5-6 with TRBJ2-7, with D hard to call. With 1 base removed from V and 1 base from J, the gap between germline ends came to 9 bases. Germline CDR1 reads SGHDT; CDR2 reads YYEEEE. The CDR3 runs 14 residues. This chain's CDR3 is CASSLLKESYEQYF. The CDR3 nucleotides are TGTGCCAGCAGCTTGCTGAAGGAATCCTACGAGCAGTACTTC.

The chain links TRBV9 to TRBJ2-1, with TRBD2 matching 9 bases. Trimming removed 3 bases from V and 8 bases from J; junction bases left unmatched: 12. This CDR3 is 16 amino acids long. The germline CDR1 and CDR2 sequences are SGDLS and YYNGEE. In DNA, the CDR3 is TGTGCCAGCAGCGCCGATCTAGGGACTAGCTCGGATGAGCAGTTCTTC. Its protein is CASSADLGTSSDEQFF.

The chain combines TRBV7-3 with TRBJ2-1; D not certain. CDR3 length: 13 residues. Trimming removed 1 base at V and 5 bases at J, with 6 bases between. Germline loops: CDR1 SGHTA, CDR2 FQGTGA. The DNA of the CDR3 is TGTGCCAGCAGCTTAATGTCCCACAATGAGCAGTTCTTC. As protein: CASSLMSHNEQFF.

The chain employs TRBV11-2 and TRBJ2-3; 9 nucleotides line up with TRBD2. CDR3 size: 19 residues. V lost 0 bases, J lost 4 bases, and 14 bases stayed unmatched. Germline CDR1 reads SGHAT; CDR2 reads FQNNGV. The CDR3 here is CASSLDLKGLAISSDTQYF. Here the CDR3 DNA reads TGTGCCAGCAGCTTAGATCTAAAGGGACTAGCCATTAGCTCAGATACGCAGTATTTT.

V and J are TRBV5-4 and TRBJ1-1, with D perhaps TRBD1 (5 bases). V lost 4 bases, J lost 4 bases, and 17 bases lay in between. The germline V gene has CDR1 SGHNT and CDR2 YYREEE (reference sequence). This CDR3 comprises 15 residues. This chain's CDR3 is CASSPGTAMGTEAFF. Written as DNA, the CDR3 is TGTGCCAGCAGCCCCGGGACGGCCATGGGCACTGAAGCTTTCTTT.

This chain joins TRBV10-2 and TRBJ2-7; 8 bases fit TRBD1. Germline V gene lookup returns CDR1 WSHSY and CDR2 SAAADI. The V and J ends lost 4 bases and 4 bases, in that order; junction bases with no gene match: 3. The CDR3 sequence is 13 residues long. In DNA form, the CDR3 reads TGCGCCAGCAGTGGGGACAGGCTATACGAGCAGTACTTC. Translating it yields CASSGDRLYEQYF.

The CDR3 bases are TGCGCCAGCAGCCAAGAGCGGGACAGAGCTAATTCACCCCTCCACTTT. Residues: CASSQERDRANSPLHF. The genes are TRBV4-1 and TRBJ1-6; 7 bases fit TRBD1. Germline CDR1 and CDR2: MGHRA and YSYEKL. The V gene end was trimmed by 0 bases and the J gene end by 6 bases; junction bases not matched to a gene: 5. This CDR3 is 16 amino acids long.

The chain uses TRBV30 and TRBJ1-3; D is uncertain. V was clipped by 3 bases and J by 0 bases, with 12 bases between them. CDR1 GTSNPN and CDR2 SVGIG come from the germline V gene (reference sequence). The CDR3 has 15 amino acids. CDR3 in amino acids: CAWRIDSNSGNTIYF. CDR3 coding DNA: TGTGCCTGGAGAATAGACTCCAACTCTGGAAACACCATATATTTT.

The V call is TRBV7-9, the J call TRBJ2-1, with D hard to call. Trimming pared 1 base from V and 8 bases from J, leaving 9 bases between. The CDR3 consists of 13 residues. In germline, CDR1 is SEHNR, CDR2 FQNEAQ (reference sequence). The CDR3 protein is CASSLVLVYEQFF. The CDR3 region has the DNA TGTGCCAGCAGCTTAGTACTTGTGTATGAGCAGTTCTTC.

This clone was seen once. The V call is TRBV7-9, the J call TRBJ1-5; D is undetermined. This CDR3 has 18 amino acids. Trimming pared 1 base from V and 0 bases from J, leaving 16 bases between. CDR1 SEHNR and CDR2 FQNEAQ come from the germline V gene (reference sequence). This chain's CDR3 is CASSLEVGIENSNQPQHF. The CDR3 nucleotides are TGTGCCAGCAGCTTAGAAGTAGGGATCGAAAATAGCAATCAGCCCCAGCATTTT.

This clone was counted a few times. One junction end does not reproduce the germline sequence, and a read error may be involved. The rearrangement joins TRBV5-4 to TRBJ1-6; perhaps TRBD1 as D (5 bases). CDR1 and CDR2 from the germline V gene are SGHNT and YYREEE (reference sequence). The CDR3 has 11 amino acids. The DNA for the CDR3 is TGTGCCAGCAGCGGCGGGACGGCACAACTCTTT. Its translation is CASSGGTAQLF. Filled out from reference TRBV5-4 and TRBJ1-6, the complete variable domain reads ETGVTQSPTHLIKTRGQQVTLRCSSQSGHNTVSWYQQALGQGPQFIFQYYREEENGRGNFPPRFSGLQFPNYSSELNVNALELDDSALYLCASSGGTAQLFGNGTRLTVT.

With respect to this clone: At one of its ends the junction is not consistent with the germline gene, which may arise from a read error. This chain uses TRBV7-7 with TRBJ2-5, with D unresolved. The germline gives CDR1 SSHAT, CDR2 FNYEAQ (reference sequence). This CDR3 has 13 residues. The DNA for the CDR3 is TGTGCTAGCAGCTTAGCAGGATTCGAGACCCAGTACTTC. Its translation: CASSLAGFETQYF.

This clone was found a few times. This chain joins TRBV4-3 and TRBJ1-2; the D is unclear. Germline CDR1 and CDR2: LGHNA and YSLEER. V was shortened by 1 base and J by 4 bases, with 10 bases between the two germline ends. CDR3 size: 14 residues. This CDR3 reads CASSQGRRGYGYTF. CDR3 coding DNA: TGCGCCAGCAGCCAAGGCCGTCGAGGCTATGGCTACACCTTC.

The V call is TRBV27, the J call TRBJ1-2, with unresolved D. The CDR3 contains 15 residues. Germline V gene sequence: CDR1 MNHEY, CDR2 SMNVEV (reference sequence). Trimming took off 5 bases at V and 5 bases at J, with 18 bases between the two ends. This CDR3 reads CASSVRPGSAYGYTF. CDR3 nucleotides: TGTGCCAGCAGTGTTCGGCCCGGGTCAGCTTATGGCTACACCTTC.

The chain employs TRBV7-9 and TRBJ2-5, with TRBD2 matching 12 bases. V trimming: 7 bases; J trimming: 5 bases; junction bases outside the gene matches: 14. CDR1 is SEHNR, CDR2 FQNEAQ, per germline (reference sequence). The CDR3 is 17 amino acids. DNA for the CDR3: TGTGCCAGCATCCGGGAGTCGCTAGCGGGAGGGTCGGAGACCCAGTACTTC. Protein: CASIRESLAGGSETQYF.

The chain is built from TRBV30 and TRBJ2-1; D is perhaps TRBD1 or TRBD2 (5 bases each). The CDR3 is 14 residues long. Trimming stripped 5 bases from V and 0 bases from J, with 11 bases between. CDR1 GTSNPN and CDR2 SVGIG come from the germline V gene (reference sequence). CDR3 region: CAWEWGSSYNEQFF. CDR3 in DNA: TGTGCCTGGGAATGGGGGAGCTCCTACAATGAGCAGTTCTTC.

This chain joins TRBV5-1 and TRBJ1-2; TRBD1 might be the D (5 bases). The V and J ends lost 5 bases and 3 bases respectively, with 20 bases between them. The germline V gene has CDR1 SGHRS and CDR2 YFSETQ. The CDR3 length is 16 residues. As DNA, the CDR3 is TGCGCCAGCAGTAGAGACAGTGTCGGCATTGACTATGGCTACACCTTC. Protein: CASSRDSVGIDYGYTF. The variable domain in full, with the rest retrieved from reference TRBV5-1 and TRBJ1-2, is KAGVTQTPRYLIKTRGQQVTLSCSPISGHRSVSWYQQTPGQGLQFLFEYFSETQRNKGNFPGRFSGRQFSNSRSEMNVSTLELGDSALYLCASSRDSVGIDYGYTFGSGTRLTVV.

A single count supports this clone. This chain's CDR3 is CASSLGGGAFF. The DNA of the CDR3 is TGTGCCAGTAGCCTCGGGGGGGGAGCTTTCTTT. V and J are TRBV19 and TRBJ1-1, with D tentatively TRBD1 (5 bases). Germline loops: CDR1 LNHDA, CDR2 SQIVND (reference sequence). This CDR3 spans 11 amino acids. V shed 6 bases and J shed 10 bases, with 12 bases lying between them.

The rearrangement uses TRBV5-3 and TRBJ2-1; 8 positions agree with TRBD2. TRBV5-3 is known as an ORF, though its function is uncertain. V was clipped by 8 bases and J by 10 bases; unmatched bases: 14. CDR3 length: 14 residues. CDR3 sequence: CASQGAGGPREQFF. CDR3 nucleotides: TGTGCCAGCCAGGGCGCGGGAGGCCCCCGGGAGCAGTTCTTC.

CDR3 DNA: TGTGCCAGCAGCCTTGTCACCGGGGAGCTGTTTTTT. Its translation: CASSLVTGELFF. The chain combines TRBV9 with TRBJ2-2; D gene ambiguous. The germline V and J ends were trimmed by 4 bases and 4 bases, with 5 bases remaining between them. Looked up from germline, CDR1 is SGDLS and CDR2 is YYNGEE. The CDR3 totals 12 residues.